The 24 T cell receptor beta chains presented below share a single source sample, sequenced in a study of vaccination effects on CD4 cells after COVID-19. Researchers isolated CD4+ T cells once around 11 days of culture had elapsed. Assay: immunoSEQ multiplex PCR; the TCRdb copy retains only in-frame clones and omits some. This table has 40,000 or so clones, around 79% appearing once. These receptors have no identified antigens. This material consisted of CD4+ T cells from PBMCs cultured without peptide, taken before COVID-19 vaccination. All receptors come from a human donor who received a COVID-19 vaccine.

This clone was detected a few times. This sequence joins TRBV2 and TRBJ1-1, with 7 bases fitting TRBD1. V lost 4 bases to trimming and J lost 6 bases; unmatched junction nucleotides: 11. Germline-derived CDR1 and CDR2 are SNHLY and FYNNEI. The CDR3 loop spans 15 amino acids. In nucleotides, the CDR3 is TGTGCCAGCAGTGCAATGGGACAGCTTAGCGCTGAAGCTTTCTTT. Encoded protein: CASSAMGQLSAEAFF.

The rearrangement joins TRBV5-5 to TRBJ1-1; no clear D gene. Germline V gene sequence: CDR1 SGHKS, CDR2 YYEKEE (reference sequence). Deletions cut 1 base from V and 1 base from J, with 8 bases between. The CDR3 consists of 14 residues. Here the CDR3 DNA reads TGTGCCAGCAGCTTGCCGACAACGAACACTGAAGCTTTCTTT. This gives the protein CASSLPTTNTEAFF.

J is TRBJ1-3 and V is TRBV30; the match to TRBD1 covers 8 bases. The germline V gene encodes CDR1 GTSNPN and CDR2 SVGIG (reference sequence). CDR3 size: 14 residues. V lost 2 bases to trimming and J lost 4 bases; unmatched junction nucleotides: 4. This chain's CDR3 is CAWSTGGFGNTIYF. CDR3 DNA: TGTGCCTGGAGTACAGGGGGATTCGGAAACACCATATATTTT.

For the CDR3, the DNA is TGTGCCAGCAGTTACGCGGTACAGGAAAAACTGTTTTTT. This encodes CASSYAVQEKLFF. The J gene is TRBJ1-4, the V gene TRBV6-5; no firm D call. Germline V CDR1 and CDR2: MNHEY, SVGAGI. The V end was cut by 2 bases, the J end by 8 bases, with 9 bases between. The CDR3 spans 13 residues.

The chain is built from TRBV7-2 and TRBJ1-3; no reliable D call. The CDR3 loop spans 15 amino acids. Germline V gene sequence: CDR1 SGHTA, CDR2 FQGNSA. V shed 5 bases and J shed 1 base, with 12 bases lying between them. The DNA of the CDR3 is TGTGCCAGCAGCGTAACAACCGATTCTGGAAACACCATATATTTT. The encoded protein is CASSVTTDSGNTIYF.

This clone was seen more than once but under ten times. The chain links TRBV5-1 to TRBJ1-6; D is unresolved. Germline V lookup: CDR1 SGHRS, CDR2 YFSETQ. The CDR3 covers 16 residues. The V end was cut by 4 bases, the J end by 3 bases, with 14 bases between. The CDR3 coding sequence is TGCGCCAGCAGCCTGGCGACGGCTGGCTATAATTCACCCCTCCACTTT. Translating gives CASSLATAGYNSPLHF.

The chain has TRBV28 and TRBJ1-2; no firm D call. This CDR3 comprises 13 residues. Germline-derived CDR1 and CDR2 are MDHEN and SYDVKM. Trimming removed 2 bases from V and 7 bases from J, with 11 bases in between. The CDR3 sequence: CASSLRPGTGYTF. The CDR3 DNA reads TGTGCCAGCAGTTTAAGGCCAGGAACTGGCTACACCTTC.

This chain links TRBV27 with TRBJ2-7; tentative D call: TRBD1 (6 bases). The germline CDR1 and CDR2 sequences are MNHEY and SMNVEV (reference sequence). The CDR3 contains 14 residues. The V gene lost 6 bases and the J gene lost 5 bases, with 17 bases spanning the gap. The chain's CDR3 is CASSSNTGSHEQYF. DNA for the CDR3: TGTGCCAGCAGCTCGAATACAGGGAGCCACGAGCAGTACTTC.

The chain recombines TRBV20-1 with TRBJ2-1; unclear D gene. V lost 3 bases, J lost 4 bases, and 13 bases lay in between. This CDR3 contains 14 residues. CDR1 DFQATT and CDR2 SNEGSKA come from the germline V gene (reference sequence). The CDR3 DNA follows: TGCAGTGCTAGTCCCCTCGCCGCTTACAATGAGCAGTTCTTC. It specifies CSASPLAAYNEQFF.

This chain links TRBV18 with TRBJ2-1, with unresolved D. CDR1 KGHSH and CDR2 LQKENI come from the germline V gene. The CDR3 runs 12 residues. V lost 1 base to trimming and J lost 7 bases, with 5 bases between them. DNA of the CDR3: TGTGCCAGCTCACCACTAGTTAATGAGCAGTTCTTC. Translation gives CASSPLVNEQFF.

The chain combines TRBV5-4 with TRBJ2-5; D unresolved. Looked up from germline, CDR1 is SGHNT and CDR2 is YYREEE (reference sequence). With 3 bases removed from V and 6 bases from J, the gap between germline ends came to 9 bases. CDR3 length: 12 residues. The CDR3 loop reads CASSWLEKTQYF. CDR3 in DNA: TGTGCCAGCAGCTGGCTCGAGAAGACCCAGTACTTC.

The J gene is TRBJ2-7, the V gene TRBV5-1; D may be TRBD2 (6 bases). The V end lost 4 bases, the J end lost 4 bases, and 9 bases lay between the germline ends. This CDR3 region has 12 residues. Per the germline V gene, CDR1 is SGHRS and CDR2 is YFSETQ. CDR3 region: CASSAGLYEQYF. CDR3 nucleotide sequence: TGCGCCAGCAGCGCGGGGTTGTACGAGCAGTACTTC.

The chain carries TRBV30 and TRBJ1-3; D gene unclear. From germline, CDR1 is GTSNPN and CDR2 SVGIG (reference sequence). The length of the CDR3 is 14 residues. V lost 2 bases to trimming and J lost 5 bases, with 13 bases between them. CDR3 bases: TGTGCCTGGAGTTCGAGGGCTTCACGAAACACCATATATTTT. Its translation is CAWSSRASRNTIYF.

The chain is built from TRBV6-2 or TRBV6-3 and TRBJ2-7; 8 bases are shared with TRBD1. This CDR3 region has 15 residues. V lost 5 bases and J lost 1; bases outside the gene matches: 7. CDR1 is MNHEY, CDR2 SVGEGT, per germline. The CDR3 spells CASSGVRGPSYEQYF. DNA of the CDR3: TGTGCCAGCAGTGGTGTCAGGGGGCCTTCCTACGAGCAGTACTTC.

The CDR3 loop is CASTRSTGRETQYF. Written as DNA, the CDR3 is TGTGCCAGCACCCGATCAACAGGGCGGGAGACCCAGTACTTC. The chain has TRBV6-5 and TRBJ2-5; D possibly corresponds to TRBD1 (6 bases). Germline V CDR1 and CDR2: MNHEY, SVGAGI. The length of the CDR3 is 14 residues. The ends were cut back, 7 bases at V and 5 bases at J, with 17 bases in the middle.

This chain links TRBV4-1 with TRBJ1-5; TRBD1 matches 9 bases. V shed 3 bases and J 5 bases; nucleotides not matched to a gene: 2. This CDR3 has 14 residues. The germline gives CDR1 MGHRA, CDR2 YSYEKL. The CDR3 DNA follows: TGCGCCAGCAGCCACCGACAGGGGGATCAGCCCCAGCATTTT. Its translation is CASSHRQGDQPQHF.

V usage is TRBV3-1 (or the pseudogene TRBV3-2) and J usage is TRBJ2-7, with D hard to call. V gave up 1 base and J gave up 2 bases, with 9 bases separating them. Germline assignment: CDR1 LGHDT and CDR2 YNNKEL (reference sequence). This CDR3 is built from 14 residues. The CDR3 coding sequence is TGTGCCAGCAGCCAAGTGGGCGCAGCCTACGAGCAGTACTTC. This sequence encodes CASSQVGAAYEQYF.

This chain's CDR3 is CAISETRDSEAFF. The DNA of the CDR3 is TGTGCCATCAGTGAAACCCGGGACTCCGAAGCTTTCTTT. The chain combines TRBV10-3 with TRBJ1-1, with D perhaps TRBD1 (5 bases). V shed 3 bases and J shed 8 bases, with 13 bases lying between them. The germline gives CDR1 ENHRY, CDR2 SYGVKD. The CDR3 contains 13 residues.

This chain connects TRBV4-2 to TRBJ1-5; D may be TRBD1 (6 bases). The ends were cut back, 4 bases at V and 7 bases at J, with 17 bases in the middle. Germline values: CDR1 LGHNA, CDR2 YNFKEQ. The CDR3 length is 15 residues. The DNA for the CDR3 is TGTGCCAGCAGCCTCCTTAGGGGGAGGGAACAGCCCCAGCATTTT. This encodes CASSLLRGREQPQHF.

The chain has TRBV14 and TRBJ2-3, with a weak D call TRBD2 (6 bases). The CDR3 spans 13 residues. CDR1 and CDR2 from the germline V gene are SGHDN and FVKESK. V was pared by 2 bases and J by 7 bases, with 10 bases between. DNA for the CDR3: TGTGCCAGCAGCCAACCTGGGACTTATACGCAGTATTTT. This sequence encodes CASSQPGTYTQYF.

The J gene is TRBJ1-2, the V gene TRBV11-2; no definite D call. Trimming removed 1 base at V and 3 bases at J, with 6 bases between. Germline CDR1 reads SGHAT; CDR2 reads FQNNGV. The CDR3 is 13 residues long. The CDR3 protein is CASSLGRDYGYTF. CDR3 coding DNA: TGTGCCAGCAGCTTAGGCCGGGACTATGGCTACACCTTC.

V and J are TRBV2 and TRBJ1-5; D uncertain. Germline V lookup: CDR1 SNHLY, CDR2 FYNNEI. The CDR3 totals 12 residues. The V end lost 7 bases, the J end lost 3 bases, and 7 bases lay between the germline ends. The CDR3 DNA is TGTGCCAGCACCAGGTCCAATCAGCCCCAGCATTTT. It encodes CASTRSNQPQHF.

This rearrangement joins TRBV5-1 to TRBJ2-5, with TRBD2 matching over 10 bases. Germline CDR1 and CDR2: SGHRS and YFSETQ. V was clipped by 4 bases and J by 7 bases; unmatched bases: 7. The CDR3 has 14 amino acids. CDR3 bases: TGCGCCAGCAGCCCCAGCGGGAGGGGAGGGACCCAGTACTTC. Amino acid sequence: CASSPSGRGGTQYF.

V and J are TRBV9 and TRBJ2-1; 14 nucleotides line up with TRBD2. The CDR3 is made up of 19 amino acids. J was trimmed by 4 bases and V by 4 bases; bases with no gene match: 13. Germline lookup yields CDR1 SGDLS and CDR2 YYNGEE. The CDR3 region has the DNA TGTGCCAGCAGCCCTACCACAAGTCGACTAGCGGGGGGGTACAATGAGCAGTTCTTC. Protein product: CASSPTTSRLAGGYNEQFF.